One sample yielded the 13 T cell receptor beta chains listed below, sequenced in a study of shared clonotypes between healthy human individuals. This table comes from immunoSEQ multiplex PCR, and its TCRdb copy is limited to in-frame clones, with some not included. The sample records about 590,000 clones, 95% to 96% being singletons. Positively selected for CCR7, the CD45RO-negative cells used as naive CD8 cells excluded terminally differentiated effector memory CD45RA+ cells. The sample was naive CD8+ T cells sorted from blood. These receptors came from a woman aged 30 to 39 in good health.

For this clone: Additional DNA sequences in this sample encode the identical CDR3. The CDR3 DNA reads as TGTGCCAGCAGTTTAGTGGGACAGGGATACGAGCAGTACTTC. This codes for CASSLVGQGYEQYF. This sequence joins TRBV28 and TRBJ2-7, with 9 bases lining up with TRBD1. V lost 2 bases to trimming and J lost 4 bases; unmatched junction nucleotides: 3. Germline-derived CDR1 and CDR2 are MDHEN and SYDVKM. The CDR3 is made up of 14 amino acids.

The CDR3 is CASSLTDQPQHF. DNA of the CDR3: TGTGCCAGCAGCTTGACGGATCAGCCCCAGCATTTT. The V and J genes are TRBV7-8 and TRBJ1-5; D unclear. V lost 3 bases, J lost 5 bases, and 5 bases lay in between. Germline V lookup: CDR1 SGHVS, CDR2 FQNEAQ. This CDR3 spans 12 amino acids.

The J gene is TRBJ2-7, the V gene TRBV13; 9 bases match TRBD2. This CDR3 has 14 amino acids. The V segment lost 0 bases and the J segment 6 bases; nucleotides outside the gene matches: 3. Per the germline V gene, CDR1 is PRHDT and CDR2 is FYEKMQ (reference sequence). CDR3 region: CASSLGSGRGEQYF. CDR3 bases: TGTGCCAGCAGCTTAGGTAGCGGGAGAGGCGAGCAGTACTTC.

The CDR3 bases are TGTGCCAGCAGATTGCTAGCGGGAGGGCCGTATTACAATGAGCAGTTCTTC. Its translation: CASRLLAGGPYYNEQFF. The chain joins TRBV28 to TRBJ2-1; 12 nucleotides match TRBD2. CDR1 and CDR2 from the germline V gene are MDHEN and SYDVKM. CDR3 length: 17 residues. Trimming took 6 bases from V and 4 from J; bases not matched to a gene: 10.

The V call is TRBV4-1, the J call TRBJ2-3, with TRBD2 matching over 11 bases. The V and J ends lost 4 bases and 4 bases, in that order; junction bases with no gene match: 7. The germline gives CDR1 MGHRA, CDR2 YSYEKL. The CDR3 has 16 residues. CDR3 DNA: TGCGCCAGCAGCCCTGGGACTAGCGGAAACCCAGATACGCAGTATTTT. Translated: CASSPGTSGNPDTQYF.

The chain carries TRBV15 and TRBJ1-1; no clear D gene. The CDR3 totals 13 residues. CDR1 is LNHNV, CDR2 YYDKDF, per germline (reference sequence). V lost 6 bases and J lost 10, with 18 bases in between. This CDR3 reads CATSFGSRPPAFF. The CDR3 DNA is TGTGCCACCAGTTTTGGGTCCCGCCCGCCAGCTTTCTTT.

This rearrangement joins TRBV19 to TRBJ2-2, with a possible D match to TRBD1 (5 bases). Deletions cut 5 bases from V and 1 base from J, with 8 bases between. The CDR3 extends over 14 amino acids. The germline gives CDR1 LNHDA, CDR2 SQIVND (reference sequence). The CDR3 nucleotides are TGTGCCAGTAGTCTAGGACAGAACACCGGGGAGCTGTTTTTT. Protein: CASSLGQNTGELFF.

The rearrangement uses TRBV27 and TRBJ1-5; 7 bases agree with TRBD1. The CDR3 spans 13 residues. CDR1 and CDR2 (germline): MNHEY, SMNVEV (reference sequence). Unmatched junction bases numbered 6, after V lost 8 bases and J lost 5 bases. This chain's CDR3 is CASSSGGHQPQHF. CDR3 sequence (DNA): TGTGCCAGCTCATCAGGGGGGCATCAGCCCCAGCATTTT.

The chain recombines TRBV2 with TRBJ2-3; 7 positions agree with TRBD2. CDR3 length: 13 amino acids. V dropped 8 bases and J dropped 1; count of bases not matched to a gene: 3. Germline values: CDR1 SNHLY, CDR2 FYNNEI. For the CDR3, the DNA is TGTGCCAGCCAGCTAGCGGGCACAGATACGCAGTATTTT. Its protein product is CASQLAGTDTQYF.

This sequence joins TRBV28 and TRBJ2-4; 9 bases match TRBD2. The junction had 14 bases not matched to a gene; V was cut back by 8 bases and J by 0 bases. CDR1 and CDR2 from the germline V gene are MDHEN and SYDVKM. The CDR3 length is 18 residues. CDR3 nucleotides: TGTGCCAGCGGAAGCCCACCCAGACTAGCGGTAGCCAAAAACATTCAGTACTTC. Protein product: CASGSPPRLAVAKNIQYF.

This chain connects TRBV5-8 to TRBJ1-1; a possible D gene is TRBD1 (5 bases). The CDR3 spans 14 residues. The V gene's germline CDR1 is SGHTS and CDR2 YDEGEE. The V and J ends lost 5 bases and 4 bases respectively, with 15 bases between them. The CDR3 sequence: CASRSTGRGTEAFF. The CDR3 DNA is TGTGCCAGCAGGTCGACGGGGCGGGGCACTGAAGCTTTCTTT. Full variable domain (outside the CDR3, taken from reference TRBV5-8 and TRBJ1-1): EAGVTQSPTHLIKTRGQQATLRCSPISGHTSVYWYQQALGLGLQFLLWYDEGEERNRGNFPPRFSGRQFPNYSSELNVNALELEDSALYLCASRSTGRGTEAFFGQGTRLTVV.

This chain joins TRBV19 and TRBJ1-5, with no clear D. The CDR3 totals 13 residues. CDR1 and CDR2 (germline): LNHDA, SQIVND (reference sequence). The V gene lost 6 bases and the J gene lost 7 bases, with 13 bases spanning the gap. In DNA form, the CDR3 reads TGTGCCAGTAGATCCTTCGAGGGCCAGCCCCAGCATTTT. Translation gives CASRSFEGQPQHF.

This chain uses TRBV19 with TRBJ2-7; a weak D match, TRBD1 (6 bases). Per the germline V gene, CDR1 is LNHDA and CDR2 is SQIVND (reference sequence). The ends were cut back, 5 bases at V and 5 bases at J, with 19 bases in the middle. The CDR3 is 15 residues long. CDR3 region: CASSPGQGLTNEQYF. CDR3 in DNA: TGTGCCAGTAGTCCAGGGCAGGGGCTGACGAACGAGCAGTACTTC.